This T cell receptor (beta chain) was obtained from a study of beta chain features in type 1 diabetes. Investigators reverse transcribed all isolated RNA, so they sequenced expressed TCRB transcripts. Profiled with immunoSEQ multiplex PCR; TCRdb holds only in-frame clones, not every one. The table records more than 350,000 clones, around 10% of them present only once. Study-level points and caveats: The study found fewer insertions and more deletions at VDJ junctions in type 1 diabetes patients.

Germline CDR1 LNHDA, CDR2 SQIVND (reference sequence). Deletions cut 8 bases from V and 4 bases from J, with 12 bases between. The CDR3 consists of 13 residues. This clone was counted a few times. As yet, its antigen is unknown. The chain combines TRBV19 with TRBJ2-1; D remains ambiguous. This receptor was obtained from a woman under 30 in good health. The specimen sequenced was naive CD4+ T cells from blood. CDR3 DNA: TGTGCCAGTGGCGCTAAGGCGTACAATGAGCAGTTCTTC. Translating gives CASGAKAYNEQFF.